This T cell receptor (beta chain) was obtained from a study of shared clonotypes between healthy human individuals. Study-level findings and limits: Relative to their counterparts shared across all four donors, non-shared clonotypes exhibited diminished generation probabilities. Researchers sampled only blood; tissue repertoires likely differ.

With respect to this clone: Its antigen is unidentified.

V was trimmed by 0 bases and J by 8 bases, leaving 10 bases between them. Germline V gene data show CDR1 as ENHRY and CDR2 as SYGVKD. The CDR3 spans 14 residues. Data came from immunoSEQ multiplex PCR; TCRdb stores just in-frame clones and leaves some out. The sample shows about 1,500,000 clones, roughly 96% of them seen only once. V and J are TRBV10-3 and TRBJ1-4, with D unclear. This receptor was taken from a young man in good health. The specimen sequenced was naive CD4+ T cells sorted from blood. The subset denotes: CD45RA+ positively selected. The CDR3 bases are TGTGCCATCAGTGAGTCGAATCTTCAAGAAAAACTGTTTTTT. Translation gives CAISESNLQEKLFF.